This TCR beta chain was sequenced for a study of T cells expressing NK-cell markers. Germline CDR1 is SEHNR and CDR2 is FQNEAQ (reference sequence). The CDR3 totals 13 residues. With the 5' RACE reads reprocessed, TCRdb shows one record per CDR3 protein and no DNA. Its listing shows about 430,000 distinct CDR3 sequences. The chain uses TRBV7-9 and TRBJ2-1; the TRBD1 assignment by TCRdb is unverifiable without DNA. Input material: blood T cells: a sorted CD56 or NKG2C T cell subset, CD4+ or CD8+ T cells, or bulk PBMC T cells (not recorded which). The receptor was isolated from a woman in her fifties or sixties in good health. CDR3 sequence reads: CASSSEGVGVMFF. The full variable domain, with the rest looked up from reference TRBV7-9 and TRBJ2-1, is DTGVSQNPRHKITKRGQNVTFRCDPISEHNRLYWYRQTLGQGPEFLTYFQNEAQLEKSRLLSDRFSAERPKGSFSTLEIQRTEQGDSAMYLCASSSEGVGVMFFGPGTRLTVL.